The next 21 T cell receptor beta chains were all read from a single sample in a study of blood T cell repertoires in COVID-19. Profiling relied on immunoSEQ multiplex PCR, and the TCRdb table lists in-frame clones only, not all of them. The sample contains 100,000 to 130,000 clones, about three quarters of which appear only once. Sequenced input: peripheral blood. All receptors derive from a woman aged 40 to 50 with acute or convalescent COVID-19.

This rearrangement joins TRBV7-2 to TRBJ2-7; TRBD2 matches at 7 bases. This CDR3 has 14 amino acids. CDR1 is SGHTA and CDR2 is FQGNSA in the germline V gene. With 3 bases clipped from V and 7 bases from J, the junction kept 9 bases outside the gene matches. The CDR3 bases are TGTGCCAGCAGCTTCCAGGGAGGGGTGTTTGAGCAGTACTTC. Translating gives CASSFQGGVFEQYF.

This clone was seen ten or more times. The V and J genes are TRBV7-9 and TRBJ2-1; D may be TRBD2 (6 bases). CDR1 SEHNR and CDR2 FQNEAQ come from the germline V gene (reference sequence). V was trimmed by 5 bases and J by 0 bases, leaving 11 bases between them. The CDR3 length is 15 residues. This chain's CDR3 is CASSPGRSSYNEQFF. In nucleotides, the CDR3 is TGTGCCAGCAGCCCAGGGAGGAGCTCCTACAATGAGCAGTTCTTC.

The chain employs TRBV10-3 and TRBJ1-2; no reliable D call. The germline CDR1 and CDR2 sequences are ENHRY and SYGVKD. The CDR3 length is 13 residues. V was pared by 0 bases and J by 4 bases, with 6 bases between. The CDR3 is CAISESAAYGYTF. CDR3 bases: TGTGCCATCAGTGAGTCAGCTGCCTATGGCTACACCTTC.

The rearrangement joins TRBV5-6 to TRBJ2-7; perhaps TRBD2 as D (6 bases). V lost 4 bases to trimming and J lost 4 bases, with 21 bases between them. Germline assignment: CDR1 SGHDT and CDR2 YYEEEE. The CDR3 has 16 residues. The CDR3 loop reads CASSPGRGQASYEQYF. The CDR3 bases are TGTGCCAGCAGCCCTGGGCGGGGCCAGGCCTCTTACGAGCAGTACTTC.

CDR3 protein: CASSQDQGRYGYTF. CDR3 nucleotide sequence: TGTGCCAGCAGCCAAGATCAGGGTCGCTATGGCTACACCTTC. The chain uses TRBV3-1 (or the pseudogene TRBV3-2) and TRBJ1-2; TRBD1 is a possible D gene (5 bases). The CDR3 consists of 14 residues. Looked up from germline, CDR1 is LGHDT and CDR2 is YNNKEL (reference sequence). Trimming shortened V by 0 bases and J by 4 bases, and 9 bases separated the two germline ends.

This clone has just one count. The gene calls are TRBV19 and TRBJ2-7, with D maybe TRBD1 (6 bases). From germline, CDR1 is LNHDA and CDR2 SQIVND (reference sequence). V shed 5 bases and J shed 2 bases, with 13 bases lying between them. The CDR3 covers 14 residues. The CDR3 here is CASSARGYTYEQYF. CDR3 DNA sequence: TGTGCCAGTAGTGCCAGGGGCTACACCTACGAGCAGTACTTC. The full variable domain, completed using reference TRBV19 and TRBJ2-7, is DGGITQSPKYLFRKEGQNVTLSCEQNLNHDAMYWYRQDPGQGLRLIYYSQIVNDFQKGDIAEGYSVSREKKESFPLTVTSAQKNPTAFYLCASSARGYTYEQYFGPGTRLTVT.

This clone occurred a few times. This chain's CDR3 is CAISAAGAGGNTGELFF. CDR3 nucleotides: TGTGCCATCAGTGCCGCCGGAGCGGGGGGGAACACCGGGGAGCTGTTTTTT. The rearrangement uses TRBV10-3 and TRBJ2-2, with 9 bases matching TRBD2. The CDR3 is 17 amino acids. Germline trimming cut 4 bases from V and 1 base from J; bases unmatched to any gene: 7. Germline values: CDR1 ENHRY, CDR2 SYGVKD.

The rearrangement uses TRBV7-3 and TRBJ1-1; the match to TRBD1 covers 7 bases. Unmatched junction bases numbered 6, after V lost 5 bases and J lost 0 bases. Germline values: CDR1 SGHTA, CDR2 FQGTGA. The CDR3 is 15 residues long. CDR3 sequence reads: CASSDLTGLNTEAFF. CDR3 coding DNA: TGTGCCAGCAGCGACCTGACAGGGTTGAACACTGAAGCTTTCTTT.

The rearrangement uses TRBV7-3 and TRBJ2-7, with D hard to call. Trimming shortened V by 1 base and J by 2 bases, and 9 bases separated the two germline ends. The germline gives CDR1 SGHTA, CDR2 FQGTGA. This CDR3 is 14 amino acids long. The CDR3 reads CASSLMDGPYEQYF. The CDR3, as DNA: TGTGCCAGCAGCTTAATGGATGGGCCCTACGAGCAGTACTTC.

The chain uses TRBV30 and TRBJ1-5; TRBD1 is a possible D gene (6 bases). The CDR3 has 14 residues. V lost 5 bases and J lost 6, with 17 bases in between. Germline values: CDR1 GTSNPN, CDR2 SVGIG (reference sequence). The CDR3 sequence is CAWGGTGRGQPQHF. The CDR3 region has the DNA TGTGCCTGGGGTGGTACAGGGAGGGGTCAGCCCCAGCATTTT.

The chain combines TRBV10-1 with TRBJ2-1; D is ambiguous. This CDR3 has 14 amino acids. The germline V gene encodes CDR1 WNHNN and CDR2 SYGVQD (reference sequence). V dropped 2 bases and J dropped 6 bases, with 11 bases sitting between them. The CDR3 coding sequence is TGCGCCAGCAGTGAGCGGGTATCGGGCAATGAGCAGTTCTTC. It codes for CASSERVSGNEQFF.

This chain uses TRBV9 with TRBJ2-3; 10 nucleotides line up with TRBD2. The germline gives CDR1 SGDLS, CDR2 YYNGEE. Unmatched junction bases numbered 6, after V lost 2 bases and J lost 3 bases. The CDR3 contains 16 residues. The CDR3 nucleotides are TGTGCCAGCAGCGTTCAACCGGGACTAGCGACAGATACGCAGTATTTT. Amino acid sequence: CASSVQPGLATDTQYF.

This clone showed up many times. The rearrangement joins TRBV24-1 to TRBJ2-2; tentatively, D is TRBD1 (6 bases). Germline CDR1 is KGHDR and CDR2 is SFDVKD. Between the trimmed V and J ends, which lost 9 bases and 4 bases, there was a span of 14 bases. The CDR3 sequence is 14 residues long. CDR3 amino acids: CATGQTGSTGELFF. DNA for the CDR3: TGTGCCACCGGGCAGACAGGCTCCACCGGGGAGCTGTTTTTT.

This chain uses TRBV3-1 (or the pseudogene TRBV3-2) with TRBJ2-5; D is unclear. Germline assignment: CDR1 LGHDT and CDR2 YNNKEL (reference sequence). The V end lost 4 bases, the J end lost 1 base, and 7 bases lay between the germline ends. The length of the CDR3 is 13 residues. The CDR3 bases are TGTGCCAGCAGCCCAACAGTCCAAGAGACCCAGTACTTC. Translated, it gives CASSPTVQETQYF.

This clone turned up a few times. The chain joins TRBV19 to TRBJ1-1, with TRBD1 matching over 9 bases. The CDR3 has 13 residues. The V gene's germline CDR1 is LNHDA and CDR2 SQIVND (reference sequence). J lost 4 bases, V lost 7 bases, and 4 bases had no gene match. Written as DNA, the CDR3 is TGTGCCAGTATAAAGACAGGGGGCACTGAAGCTTTCTTT. The encoded protein is CASIKTGGTEAFF.

The gene calls are TRBV19 and TRBJ2-7, with 10 bases aligning to TRBD2. Germline-derived CDR1 and CDR2 are LNHDA and SQIVND (reference sequence). CDR3 length: 15 residues. Losses at the gene ends were 3 bases for V and 6 bases for J; bases not matched to a gene: 8. The CDR3 sequence: CASSIVTSGAGEQYF. Written as DNA, the CDR3 is TGTGCCAGTAGTATTGTAACTAGCGGGGCCGGCGAGCAGTACTTC.

V and J are TRBV6-5 and TRBJ2-5; a possible D gene is TRBD1 (7 bases). V lost 6 bases and J lost 2, with 16 bases in between. This CDR3 is 15 amino acids long. Germline assignment: CDR1 MNHEY and CDR2 SVGAGI. CDR3 DNA sequence: TGTGCCAGCAGGGACGGAGGGACAGCTCAAGAGACCCAGTACTTC. The encoded protein is CASRDGGTAQETQYF.

The chain combines TRBV29-1 with TRBJ2-7, with D perhaps matching TRBD1 (5 bases). Trimming removed 4 bases from V and 1 base from J, with 11 bases in between. The CDR3 runs 13 residues. Per the germline V gene, CDR1 is SQVTM and CDR2 is ANQGSEA. CDR3: CSVVRVGSYEQYF. The CDR3 nucleotides read TGCAGCGTTGTCAGGGTAGGGTCCTACGAGCAGTACTTC.

This chain joins TRBV14 and TRBJ1-1; D is uncertain. This CDR3 is 13 amino acids long. The ends were cut back, 5 bases at V and 3 bases at J, with 10 bases in the middle. Germline V lookup: CDR1 SGHDN, CDR2 FVKESK. The CDR3 reads CASSKREDTEAFF. CDR3 DNA: TGTGCCAGCAGCAAAAGGGAGGACACTGAAGCTTTCTTT.

The chain employs TRBV6-5 and TRBJ1-1, with 7 bases that match TRBD1. The V gene's germline CDR1 is MNHEY and CDR2 SVGAGI. V lost 6 bases and J lost 6; bases outside the gene matches: 7. The length of the CDR3 is 13 residues. The CDR3 spells CASSSGTEAEAFF. CDR3 nucleotides: TGTGCCAGCAGCTCCGGGACAGAAGCTGAAGCTTTCTTT.

The chain recombines TRBV28 with TRBJ1-3; D is uncertain. The germline CDR1 and CDR2 sequences are MDHEN and SYDVKM. V lost 2 bases, J lost 0 bases, and 8 bases lay in between. The CDR3 loop spans 15 amino acids. CDR3 amino acids: CASSLRGISGNTIYF. Written as DNA, the CDR3 is TGTGCCAGCAGTTTACGAGGGATCTCTGGAAACACCATATATTTT.